These T cell receptor beta chains were read from a single sample in a study of post-analysis software for immune sequencing data. TCRdb passed the PCR reads through MiXCR, listing each CDR3 protein once. The profile shows about 560,000 distinct CDR3 sequences, roughly 40% of them singletons. The specimen sequenced was blood. All receptors derive from a girl under 18 with multiple sclerosis. Both conserved end residues are part of each CDR3. D genes are given only for firm matches. For some rows the clone size is stated as once, few or many, or as a class when expanded; others skip it.

d_gene: .
v_gene: TRBV4-1
j_gene: TRBJ2-2
len: 18
abundance: once
CDR3aa: CASSHPHWSGQNTGELFF
CDR3nt: TGCGCCAGCAGCCACCCACATTGGAGCGGGCAAAACACCGGGGAGCTGTTTTTT

d_gene: TRBD2
v_gene: TRBV20-1
j_gene: TRBJ2-7
len: 15
abundance: few
CDR3aa: CSATGLAGATYEQYF
CDR3nt: TGCAGTGCGACCGGACTAGCGGGGGCAACCTACGAGCAGTACTTC

d_gene: TRBD1
v_gene: TRBV5-1
j_gene: TRBJ1-4
len: 17
abundance: .
CDR3aa: CASSPDQTGGSHEKLFF
CDR3nt: TGCGCCAGCAGCCCGGACCAAACAGGGGGAAGCCATGAAAAACTGTTTTTT

d_gene: .
v_gene: TRBV5-1
j_gene: TRBJ2-7
len: 15
abundance: .
CDR3aa: CASSPGAGTSYEQYF
CDR3nt: TGCGCCAGCAGCCCCGGGGCAGGGACATCCTACGAGCAGTACTTC

d_gene: .
v_gene: TRBV6-6
j_gene: TRBJ2-1
len: 16
abundance: few
CDR3aa: CASRGGDTSSYNEQFF
CDR3nt: TGTGCCAGCCGGGGCGGGGACACGAGCTCCTACAATGAGCAGTTCTTC

d_gene: .
v_gene: TRBV12-3/TRBV12-4
j_gene: TRBJ2-1
len: 16
abundance: .
CDR3aa: CASSSLASGSYNEQFF
CDR3nt: TGTGCCAGCAGTTCCCTAGCGTCGGGCTCCTACAATGAGCAGTTCTTC

d_gene: .
v_gene: TRBV20-1
j_gene: TRBJ2-7
len: 15
abundance: .
CDR3aa: CGAQGLASNPYEQYF
CDR3nt: TGCGGTGCCCAGGGACTTGCTTCGAACCCTTACGAGCAGTACTTC

d_gene: .
v_gene: TRBV14
j_gene: TRBJ2-1
len: 14
abundance: .
CDR3aa: CASSQAGQNNEQFF
CDR3nt: TGTGCCAGCAGCCAAGCGGGCCAAAATAATGAGCAGTTCTTC

d_gene: TRBD2
v_gene: TRBV7-2
j_gene: TRBJ2-4
len: 13
abundance: .
CDR3aa: CASSLATSGRWYF
CDR3nt: TGTGCCAGCAGCTTAGCGACTAGCGGGAGATGGTACTTC

d_gene: .
v_gene: TRBV6-1
j_gene: TRBJ1-2
len: 11
abundance: many
CDR3aa: CASRPGLSYTF
CDR3nt: TGTGCCAGCAGACCGGGACTGTCCTACACCTTC